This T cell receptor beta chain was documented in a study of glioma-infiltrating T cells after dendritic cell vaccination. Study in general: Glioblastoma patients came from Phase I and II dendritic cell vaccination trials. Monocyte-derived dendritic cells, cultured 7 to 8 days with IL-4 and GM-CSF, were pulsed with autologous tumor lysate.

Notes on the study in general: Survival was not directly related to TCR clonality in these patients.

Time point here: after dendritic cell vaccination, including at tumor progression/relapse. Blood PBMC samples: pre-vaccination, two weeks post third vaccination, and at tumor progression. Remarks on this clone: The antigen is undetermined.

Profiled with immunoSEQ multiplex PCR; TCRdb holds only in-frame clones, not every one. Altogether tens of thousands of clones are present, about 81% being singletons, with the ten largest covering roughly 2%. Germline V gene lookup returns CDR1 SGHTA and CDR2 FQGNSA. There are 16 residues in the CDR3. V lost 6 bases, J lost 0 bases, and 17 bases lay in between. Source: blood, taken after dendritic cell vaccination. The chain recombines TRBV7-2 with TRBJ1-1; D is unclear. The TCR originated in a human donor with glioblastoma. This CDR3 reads CASRSFGPRVNTEAFF. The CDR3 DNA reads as TGTGCCAGCAGGTCCTTTGGTCCTCGGGTGAACACTGAAGCTTTCTTT.